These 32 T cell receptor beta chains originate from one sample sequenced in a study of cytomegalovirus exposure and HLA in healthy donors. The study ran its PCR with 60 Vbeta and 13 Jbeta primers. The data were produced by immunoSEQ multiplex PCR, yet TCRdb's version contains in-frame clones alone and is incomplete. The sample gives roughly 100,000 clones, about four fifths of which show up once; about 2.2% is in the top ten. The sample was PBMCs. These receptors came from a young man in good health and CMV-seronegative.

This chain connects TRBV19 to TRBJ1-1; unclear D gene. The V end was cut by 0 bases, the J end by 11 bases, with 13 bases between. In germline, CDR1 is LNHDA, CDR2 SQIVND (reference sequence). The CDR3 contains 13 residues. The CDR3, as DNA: TGTGCCAGTAGTATAGATCGTGGCCGGGAGGCTTTCTTT. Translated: CASSIDRGREAFF.

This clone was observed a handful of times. The CDR3 region has the DNA TGTGCCAGCAGTTACTCGAGAGGGCGGGGTTCCTACGAGCAGTACTTC. Its protein product is CASSYSRGRGSYEQYF. The chain recombines TRBV6-5 with TRBJ2-7, with D possibly being TRBD2 (6 bases). This CDR3 is built from 16 residues. The germline V gene encodes CDR1 MNHEY and CDR2 SVGAGI. Trimming removed 0 bases from V and 1 base from J, with 13 bases in between.

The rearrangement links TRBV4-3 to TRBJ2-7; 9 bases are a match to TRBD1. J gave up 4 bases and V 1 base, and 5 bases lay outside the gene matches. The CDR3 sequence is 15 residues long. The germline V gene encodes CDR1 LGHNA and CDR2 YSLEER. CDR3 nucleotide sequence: TGCGCCAGCAGCCAAGGAAGGACAGGGGTTTACGAGCAGTACTTC. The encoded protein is CASSQGRTGVYEQYF.

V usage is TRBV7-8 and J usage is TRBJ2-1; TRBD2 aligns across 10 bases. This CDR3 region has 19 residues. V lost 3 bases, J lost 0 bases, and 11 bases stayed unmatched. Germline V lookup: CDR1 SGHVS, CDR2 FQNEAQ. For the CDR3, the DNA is TGTGCCAGCAGCTTCTATCTAGCGGGAGCCCTGGTCTCCTACAATGAGCAGTTCTTC. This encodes CASSFYLAGALVSYNEQFF. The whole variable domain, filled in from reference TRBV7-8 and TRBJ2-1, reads GAGVSQSPRYKVAKRGQDVALRCDPISGHVSLFWYQQALGQGPEFLTYFQNEAQLDKSGLPSDRFFAERPEGSVSTLKIQRTQQEDSAVYLCASSFYLAGALVSYNEQFFGPGTRLTVL.

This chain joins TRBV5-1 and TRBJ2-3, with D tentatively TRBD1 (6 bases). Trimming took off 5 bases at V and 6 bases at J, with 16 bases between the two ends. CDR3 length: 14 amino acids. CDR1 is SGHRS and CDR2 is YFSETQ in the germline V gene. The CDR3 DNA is TGCGCCAGCAGGGCAGGGGTCTCGGGGGATACGCAGTATTTT. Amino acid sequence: CASRAGVSGDTQYF.

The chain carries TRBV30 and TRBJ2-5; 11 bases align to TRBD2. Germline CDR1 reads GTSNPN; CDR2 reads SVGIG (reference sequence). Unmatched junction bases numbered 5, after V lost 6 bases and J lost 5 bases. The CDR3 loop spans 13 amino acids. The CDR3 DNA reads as TGTGCCTGCCTTGGGACTAGCGGCGAGACCCAGTACTTC. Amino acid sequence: CACLGTSGETQYF.

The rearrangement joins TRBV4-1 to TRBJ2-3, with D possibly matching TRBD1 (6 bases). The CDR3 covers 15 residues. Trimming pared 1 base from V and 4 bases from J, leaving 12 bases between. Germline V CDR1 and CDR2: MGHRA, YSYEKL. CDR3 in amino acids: CASSQGTATADTQYF. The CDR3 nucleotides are TGCGCCAGCAGCCAAGGGACAGCAACCGCAGATACGCAGTATTTT.

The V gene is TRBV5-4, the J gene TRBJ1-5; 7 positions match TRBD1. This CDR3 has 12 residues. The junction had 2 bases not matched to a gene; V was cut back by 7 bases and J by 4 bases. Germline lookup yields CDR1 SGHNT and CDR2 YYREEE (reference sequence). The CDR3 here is CASGTENQPQHF. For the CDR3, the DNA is TGTGCCAGCGGGACAGAGAATCAGCCCCAGCATTTT.

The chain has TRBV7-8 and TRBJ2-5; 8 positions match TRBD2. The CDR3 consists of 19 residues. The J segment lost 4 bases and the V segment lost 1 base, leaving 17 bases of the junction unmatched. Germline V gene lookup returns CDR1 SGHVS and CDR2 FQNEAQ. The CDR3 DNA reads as TGTGCCAGCAGCTTAGGACGTGGCGGGGGGCTTCCAGAGGGAGAGACCCAGTACTTC. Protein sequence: CASSLGRGGGLPEGETQYF.

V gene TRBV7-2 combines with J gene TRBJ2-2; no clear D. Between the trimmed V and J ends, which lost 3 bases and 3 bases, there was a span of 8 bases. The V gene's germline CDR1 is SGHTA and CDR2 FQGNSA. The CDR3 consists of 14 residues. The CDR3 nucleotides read TGTGCCAGCAGCTTCGCACGGGACACCGGGGAGCTGTTTTTT. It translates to CASSFARDTGELFF.

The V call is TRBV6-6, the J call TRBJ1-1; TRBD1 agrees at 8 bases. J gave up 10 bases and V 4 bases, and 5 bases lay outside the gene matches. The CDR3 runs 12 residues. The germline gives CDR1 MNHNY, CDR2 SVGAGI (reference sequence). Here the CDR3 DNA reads TGTGCCAGCAGTTTCGACAGGGGCGCAGCTTTCTTT. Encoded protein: CASSFDRGAAFF.

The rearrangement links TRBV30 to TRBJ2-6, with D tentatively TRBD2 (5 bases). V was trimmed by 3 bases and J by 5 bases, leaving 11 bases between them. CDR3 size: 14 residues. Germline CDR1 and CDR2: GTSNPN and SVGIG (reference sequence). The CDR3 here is CAWSGVGWANVLTF. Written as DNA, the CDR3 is TGTGCCTGGAGCGGGGTGGGGTGGGCCAACGTCCTGACTTTC.

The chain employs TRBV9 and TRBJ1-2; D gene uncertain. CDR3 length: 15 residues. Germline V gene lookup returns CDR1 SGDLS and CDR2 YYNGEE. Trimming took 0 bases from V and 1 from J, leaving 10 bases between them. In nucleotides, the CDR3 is TGTGCCAGCAGCGTAGGGGCAGGCCTTAACTATGGCTACACCTTC. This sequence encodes CASSVGAGLNYGYTF.

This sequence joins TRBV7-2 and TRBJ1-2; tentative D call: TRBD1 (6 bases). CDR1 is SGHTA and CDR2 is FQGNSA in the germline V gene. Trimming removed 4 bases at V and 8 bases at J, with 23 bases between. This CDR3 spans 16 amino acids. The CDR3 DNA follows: TGTGCCAGCAGCTGGGGGGGAGGGTCAGGGGAGAAAGGCTACACCTTC. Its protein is CASSWGGGSGEKGYTF.

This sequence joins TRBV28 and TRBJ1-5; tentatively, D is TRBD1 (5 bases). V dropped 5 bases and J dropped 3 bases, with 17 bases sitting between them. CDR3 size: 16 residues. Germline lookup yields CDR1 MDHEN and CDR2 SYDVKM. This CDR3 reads CASSRSGERNNQPQHF. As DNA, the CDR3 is TGTGCCAGCAGTAGGTCGGGGGAGAGGAACAATCAGCCCCAGCATTTT.

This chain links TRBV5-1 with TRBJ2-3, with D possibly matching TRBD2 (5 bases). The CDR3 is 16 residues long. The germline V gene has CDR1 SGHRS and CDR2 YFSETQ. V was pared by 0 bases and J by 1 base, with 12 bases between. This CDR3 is CASSLELGGGTDTQYF. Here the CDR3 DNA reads TGCGCCAGCAGCTTGGAGCTAGGAGGCGGCACAGATACGCAGTATTTT.

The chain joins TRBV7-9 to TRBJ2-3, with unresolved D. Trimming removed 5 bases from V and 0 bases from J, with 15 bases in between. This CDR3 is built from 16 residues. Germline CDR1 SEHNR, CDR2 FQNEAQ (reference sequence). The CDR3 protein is CASSPMMSASTDTQYF. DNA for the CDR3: TGTGCCAGCAGCCCTATGATGAGCGCCAGCACAGATACGCAGTATTTT. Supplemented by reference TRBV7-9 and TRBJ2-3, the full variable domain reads DTGVSQNPRHKITKRGQNVTFRCDPISEHNRLYWYRQTLGQGPEFLTYFQNEAQLEKSRLLSDRFSAERPKGSFSTLEIQRTEQGDSAMYLCASSPMMSASTDTQYFGPGTRLTVL.

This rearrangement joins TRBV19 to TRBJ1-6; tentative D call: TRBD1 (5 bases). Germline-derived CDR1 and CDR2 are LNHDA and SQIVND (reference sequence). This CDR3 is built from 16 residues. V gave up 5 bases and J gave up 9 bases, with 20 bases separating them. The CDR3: CASSVASGVMGSPLHF. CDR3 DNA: TGTGCCAGTAGTGTGGCCTCGGGGGTTATGGGTTCACCCCTCCACTTT.

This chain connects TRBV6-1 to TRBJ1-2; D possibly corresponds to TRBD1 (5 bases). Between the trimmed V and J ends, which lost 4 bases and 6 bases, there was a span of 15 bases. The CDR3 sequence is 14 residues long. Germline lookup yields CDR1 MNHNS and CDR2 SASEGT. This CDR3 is CASSAPPRVDGYTF. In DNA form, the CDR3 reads TGTGCCAGCAGTGCCCCACCCAGGGTTGATGGCTACACCTTC.

CDR3 sequence (DNA): TGTGCCAGCAGCGCAGGGGCAGATACGCAGTATTTT. The encoded protein is CASSAGADTQYF. The chain recombines TRBV5-4 with TRBJ2-3, with D perhaps matching TRBD1 (6 bases). Germline assignment: CDR1 SGHNT and CDR2 YYREEE (reference sequence). Trimming shortened V by 4 bases and J by 4 bases, and 7 bases separated the two germline ends. The CDR3 extends over 12 amino acids.

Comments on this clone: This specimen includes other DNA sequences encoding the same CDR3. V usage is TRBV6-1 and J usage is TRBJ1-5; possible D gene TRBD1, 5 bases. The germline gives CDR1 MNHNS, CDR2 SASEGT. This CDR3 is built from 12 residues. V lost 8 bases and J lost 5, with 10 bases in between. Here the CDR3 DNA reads TGTGCCAGCTCAGGCAGGGATCAGCCCCAGCATTTT. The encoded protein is CASSGRDQPQHF.

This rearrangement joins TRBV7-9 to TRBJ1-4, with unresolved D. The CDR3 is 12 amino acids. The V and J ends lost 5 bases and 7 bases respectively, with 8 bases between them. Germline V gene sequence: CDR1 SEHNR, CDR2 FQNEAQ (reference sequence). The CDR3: CASSLSGEKLFF. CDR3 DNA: TGTGCCAGCAGCCTTTCGGGTGAAAAACTGTTTTTT.

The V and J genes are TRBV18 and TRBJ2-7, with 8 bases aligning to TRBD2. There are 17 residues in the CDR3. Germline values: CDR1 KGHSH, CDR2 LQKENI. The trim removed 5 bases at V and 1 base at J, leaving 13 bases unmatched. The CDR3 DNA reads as TGTGCCAGCTCATTCATCCCCTCTAGCGGGCCTTCCTACGAGCAGTACTTC. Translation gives CASSFIPSSGPSYEQYF.

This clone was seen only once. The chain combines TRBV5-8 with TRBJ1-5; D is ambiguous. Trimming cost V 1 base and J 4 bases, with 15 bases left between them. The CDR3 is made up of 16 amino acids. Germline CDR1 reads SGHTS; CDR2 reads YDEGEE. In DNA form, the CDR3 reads TGTGCCAGCAGCTTGCGTTCGGGTCCCGCGAATCAGCCCCAGCATTTT. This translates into CASSLRSGPANQPQHF.

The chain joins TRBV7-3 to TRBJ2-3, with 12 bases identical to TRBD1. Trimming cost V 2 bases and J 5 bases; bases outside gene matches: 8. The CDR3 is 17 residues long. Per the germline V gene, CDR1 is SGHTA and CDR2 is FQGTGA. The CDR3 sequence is CASSLHGTGGSVDTQYF. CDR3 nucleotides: TGTGCCAGCAGCTTACACGGGACAGGGGGCTCAGTAGATACGCAGTATTTT.

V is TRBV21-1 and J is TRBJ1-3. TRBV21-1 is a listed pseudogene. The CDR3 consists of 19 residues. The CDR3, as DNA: TGTGCCAGCAGCCCCCCAACGACAGCGGGCGAGGGGTCTGGAAACACCATATATTTT. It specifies CASSPPTTAGEGSGNTIYF.

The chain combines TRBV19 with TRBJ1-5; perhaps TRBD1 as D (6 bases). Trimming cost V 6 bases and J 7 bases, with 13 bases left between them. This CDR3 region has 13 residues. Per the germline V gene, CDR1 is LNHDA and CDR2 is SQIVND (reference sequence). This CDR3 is CASRDSFGQPQHF. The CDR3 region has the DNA TGTGCCAGTAGGGACAGTTTTGGACAGCCCCAGCATTTT.

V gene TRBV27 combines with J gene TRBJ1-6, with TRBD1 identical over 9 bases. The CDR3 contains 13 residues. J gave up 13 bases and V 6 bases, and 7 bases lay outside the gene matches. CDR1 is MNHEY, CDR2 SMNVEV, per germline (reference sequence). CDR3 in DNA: TGTGCCAGCAGCCGGACAGGGGACAGTCCCCTCCACTTT. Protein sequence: CASSRTGDSPLHF.

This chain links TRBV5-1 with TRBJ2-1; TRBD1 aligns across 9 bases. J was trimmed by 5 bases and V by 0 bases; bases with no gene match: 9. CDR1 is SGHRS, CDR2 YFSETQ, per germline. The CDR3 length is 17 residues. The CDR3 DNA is TGCGCCAGCAGCTTGGTTCCGGGACAGGGATTAAACAATGAGCAGTTCTTC. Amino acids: CASSLVPGQGLNNEQFF.

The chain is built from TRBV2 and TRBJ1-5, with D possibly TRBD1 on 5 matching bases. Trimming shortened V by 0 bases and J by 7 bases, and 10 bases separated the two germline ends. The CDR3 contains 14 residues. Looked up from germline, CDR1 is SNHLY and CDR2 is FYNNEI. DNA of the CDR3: TGTGCCAGCAGTGAAGCGCCAGGGCAGCAGCCCCAGCATTTT. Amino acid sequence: CASSEAPGQQPQHF.

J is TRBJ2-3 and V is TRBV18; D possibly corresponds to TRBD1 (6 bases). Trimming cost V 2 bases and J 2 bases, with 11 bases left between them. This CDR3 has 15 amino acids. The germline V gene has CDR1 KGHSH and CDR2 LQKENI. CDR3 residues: CASSPGGQYTDTQYF. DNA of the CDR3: TGTGCCAGCTCACCAGGGGGCCAGTACACAGATACGCAGTATTTT.

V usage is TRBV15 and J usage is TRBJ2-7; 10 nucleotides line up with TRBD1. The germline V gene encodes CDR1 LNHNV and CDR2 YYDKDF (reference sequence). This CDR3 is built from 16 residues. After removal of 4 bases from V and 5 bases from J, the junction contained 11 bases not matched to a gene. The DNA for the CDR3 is TGTGCCACCAGCAACCGAGGAGGGACAGGGGAGCACGAGCAGTACTTC. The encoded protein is CATSNRGGTGEHEQYF.